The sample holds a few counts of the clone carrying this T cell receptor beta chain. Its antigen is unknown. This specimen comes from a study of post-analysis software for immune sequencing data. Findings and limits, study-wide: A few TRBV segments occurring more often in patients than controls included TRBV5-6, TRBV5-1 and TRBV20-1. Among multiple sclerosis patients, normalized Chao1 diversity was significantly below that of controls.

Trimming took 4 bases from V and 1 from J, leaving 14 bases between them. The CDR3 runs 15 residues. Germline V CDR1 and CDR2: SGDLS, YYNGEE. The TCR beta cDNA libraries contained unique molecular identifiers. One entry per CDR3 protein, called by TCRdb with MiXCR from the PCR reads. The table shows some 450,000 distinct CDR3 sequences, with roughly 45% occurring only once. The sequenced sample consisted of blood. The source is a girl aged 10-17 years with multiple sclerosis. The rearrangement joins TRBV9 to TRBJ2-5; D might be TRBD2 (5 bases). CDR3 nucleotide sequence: TGTGCCAGCAGCCAATACGGAGGACCCCAAGAGACCCAGTACTTC. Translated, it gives CASSQYGGPQETQYF. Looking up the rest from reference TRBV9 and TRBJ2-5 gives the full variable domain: DSGVTQTPKHLITATGQRVTLRCSPRSGDLSVYWYQQSLDQGLQFLIQYYNGEERAKGNILERFSAQQFPDLHSELNLSSLELGDSALYFCASSQYGGPQETQYFGPGTRLLVL.